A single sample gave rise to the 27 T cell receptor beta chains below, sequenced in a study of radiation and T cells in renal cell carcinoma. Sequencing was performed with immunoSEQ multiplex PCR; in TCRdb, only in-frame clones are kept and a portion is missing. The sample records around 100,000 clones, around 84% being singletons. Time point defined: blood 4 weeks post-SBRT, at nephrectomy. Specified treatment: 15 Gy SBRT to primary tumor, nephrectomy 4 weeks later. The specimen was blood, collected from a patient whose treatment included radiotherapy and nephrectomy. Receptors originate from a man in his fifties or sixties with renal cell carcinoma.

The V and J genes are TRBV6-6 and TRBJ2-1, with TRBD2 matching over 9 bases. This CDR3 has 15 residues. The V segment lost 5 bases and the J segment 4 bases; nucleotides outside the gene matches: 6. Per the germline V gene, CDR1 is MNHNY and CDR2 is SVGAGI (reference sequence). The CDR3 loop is CASSLERGEYNEQFF. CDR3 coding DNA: TGTGCCAGCAGTCTAGAGCGGGGGGAGTACAATGAGCAGTTCTTC.

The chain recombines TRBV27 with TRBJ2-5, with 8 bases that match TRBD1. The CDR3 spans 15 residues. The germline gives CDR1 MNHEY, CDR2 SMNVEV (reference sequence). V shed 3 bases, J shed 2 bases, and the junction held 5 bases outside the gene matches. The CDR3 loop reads CASSFSRQGQETQYF. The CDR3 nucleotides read TGTGCCAGCAGTTTTAGTAGACAGGGGCAAGAGACCCAGTACTTC.

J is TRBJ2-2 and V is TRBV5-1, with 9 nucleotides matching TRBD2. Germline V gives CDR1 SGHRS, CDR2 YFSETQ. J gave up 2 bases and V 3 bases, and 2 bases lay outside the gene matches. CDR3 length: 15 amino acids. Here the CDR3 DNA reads TGCGCCAGCAGCTCTCTAGCGGGAAACACCGGGGAGCTGTTTTTT. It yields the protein CASSSLAGNTGELFF.

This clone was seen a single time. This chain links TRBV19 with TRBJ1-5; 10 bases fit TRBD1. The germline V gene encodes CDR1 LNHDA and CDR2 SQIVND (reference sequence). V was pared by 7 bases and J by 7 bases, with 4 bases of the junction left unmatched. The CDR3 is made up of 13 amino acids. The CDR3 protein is CASIGQGVQPQHF. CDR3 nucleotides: TGTGCCAGTATCGGACAGGGGGTGCAGCCCCAGCATTTT.

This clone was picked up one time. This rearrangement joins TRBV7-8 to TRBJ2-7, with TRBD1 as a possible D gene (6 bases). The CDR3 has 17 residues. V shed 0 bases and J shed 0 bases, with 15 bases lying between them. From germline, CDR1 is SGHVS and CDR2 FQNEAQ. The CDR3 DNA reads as TGTGCCAGCAGCTTAGCTTACACGACAGGTATCTCCTACGAGCAGTACTTC. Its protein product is CASSLAYTTGISYEQYF.

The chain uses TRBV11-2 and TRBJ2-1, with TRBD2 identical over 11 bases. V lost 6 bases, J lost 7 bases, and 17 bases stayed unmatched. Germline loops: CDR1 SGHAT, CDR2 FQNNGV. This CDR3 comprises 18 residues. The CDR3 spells CASSRRGIAGGPGNEQFF. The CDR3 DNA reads TGTGCCAGCAGTCGTAGGGGGATAGCGGGAGGGCCCGGGAATGAGCAGTTCTTC.

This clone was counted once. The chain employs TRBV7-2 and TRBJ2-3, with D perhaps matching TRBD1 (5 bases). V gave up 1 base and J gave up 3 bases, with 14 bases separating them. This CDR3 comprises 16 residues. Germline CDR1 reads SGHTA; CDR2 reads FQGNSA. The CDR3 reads CASSLVGDLSTDTQYF. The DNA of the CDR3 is TGTGCCAGCAGCTTAGTAGGGGATCTGAGTACAGATACGCAGTATTTT.

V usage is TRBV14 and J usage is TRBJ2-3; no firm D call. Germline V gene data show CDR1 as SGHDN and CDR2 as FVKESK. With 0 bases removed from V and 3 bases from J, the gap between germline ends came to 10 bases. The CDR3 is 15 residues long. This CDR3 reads CASSQERVWTDTQYF. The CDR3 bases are TGTGCCAGCAGCCAAGAGCGAGTTTGGACAGATACGCAGTATTTT.

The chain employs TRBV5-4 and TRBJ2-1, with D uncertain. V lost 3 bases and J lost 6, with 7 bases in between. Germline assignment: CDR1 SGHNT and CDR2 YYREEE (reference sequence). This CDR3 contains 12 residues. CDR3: CASSYRANEQFF. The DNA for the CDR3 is TGTGCCAGCAGCTATAGGGCCAATGAGCAGTTCTTC.

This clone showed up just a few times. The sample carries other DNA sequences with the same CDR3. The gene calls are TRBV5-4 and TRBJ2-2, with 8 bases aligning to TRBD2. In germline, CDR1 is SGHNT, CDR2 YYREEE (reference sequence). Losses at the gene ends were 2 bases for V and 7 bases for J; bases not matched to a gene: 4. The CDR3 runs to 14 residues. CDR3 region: CASSLAGEGGELFF. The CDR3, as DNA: TGTGCCAGCAGCTTAGCGGGAGAGGGCGGGGAGCTGTTTTTT.

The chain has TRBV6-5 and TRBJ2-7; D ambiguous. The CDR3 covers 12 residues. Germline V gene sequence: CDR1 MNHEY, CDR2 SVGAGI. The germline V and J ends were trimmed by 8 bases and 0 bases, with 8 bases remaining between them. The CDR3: CASHKSSYEQYF. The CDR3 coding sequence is TGTGCCAGCCACAAGTCCTCCTACGAGCAGTACTTC.

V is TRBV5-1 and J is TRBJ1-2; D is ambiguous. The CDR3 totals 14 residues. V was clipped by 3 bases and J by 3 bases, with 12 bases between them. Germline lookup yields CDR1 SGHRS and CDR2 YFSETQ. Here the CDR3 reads CASSSGPQDYGYTF. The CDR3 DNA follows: TGCGCCAGCAGCTCGGGCCCCCAGGACTATGGCTACACCTTC.

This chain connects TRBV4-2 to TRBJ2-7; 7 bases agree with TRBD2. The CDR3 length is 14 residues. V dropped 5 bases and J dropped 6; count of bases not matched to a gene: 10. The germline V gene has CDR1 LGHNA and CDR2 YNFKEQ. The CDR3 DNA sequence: TGTGCCAGCAGCGAGGGCGCGGGAGTGTCCGAGCAGTACTTC. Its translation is CASSEGAGVSEQYF.

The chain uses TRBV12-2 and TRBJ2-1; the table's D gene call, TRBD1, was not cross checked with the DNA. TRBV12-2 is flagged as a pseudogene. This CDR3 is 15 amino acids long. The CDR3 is CASSLRGQGADEQFF. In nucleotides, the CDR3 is TGTGCAAGTTCTTTACGGGGACAGGGGGCTGATGAGCAGTTCTTC.

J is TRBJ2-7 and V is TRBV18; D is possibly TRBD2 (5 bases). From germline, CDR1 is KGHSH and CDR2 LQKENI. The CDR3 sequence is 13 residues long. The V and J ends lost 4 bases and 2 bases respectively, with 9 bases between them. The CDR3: CASSRPSTYEQYF. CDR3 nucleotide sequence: TGTGCCAGCTCACGGCCTAGCACCTACGAGCAGTACTTC.

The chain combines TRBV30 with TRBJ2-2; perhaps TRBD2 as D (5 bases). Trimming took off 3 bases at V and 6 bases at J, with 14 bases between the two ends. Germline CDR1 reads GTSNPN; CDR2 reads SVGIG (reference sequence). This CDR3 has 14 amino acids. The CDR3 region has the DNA TGTGCCTGGAGCGGTACTAGAGAGGCCGGGGAGCTGTTTTTT. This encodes CAWSGTREAGELFF.

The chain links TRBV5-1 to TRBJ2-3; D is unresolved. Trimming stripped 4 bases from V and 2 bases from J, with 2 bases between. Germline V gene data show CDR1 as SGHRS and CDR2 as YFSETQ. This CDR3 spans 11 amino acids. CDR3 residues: CASSVTDTQYF. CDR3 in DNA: TGCGCCAGCAGCGTCACAGATACGCAGTATTTT.

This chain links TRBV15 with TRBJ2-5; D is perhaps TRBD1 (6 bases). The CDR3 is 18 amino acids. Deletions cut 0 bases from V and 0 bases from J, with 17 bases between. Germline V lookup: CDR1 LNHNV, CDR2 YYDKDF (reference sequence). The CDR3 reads CATSRDLGQNMYQETQYF. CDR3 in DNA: TGTGCCACCAGCAGAGATCTCGGACAGAACATGTACCAAGAGACCCAGTACTTC.

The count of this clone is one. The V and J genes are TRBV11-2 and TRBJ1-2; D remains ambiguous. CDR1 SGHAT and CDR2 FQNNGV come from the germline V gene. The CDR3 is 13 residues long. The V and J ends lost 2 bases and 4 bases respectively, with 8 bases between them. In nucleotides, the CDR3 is TGTGCCAGCAGCTTACTGAGAAGCTATGGCTACACCTTC. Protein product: CASSLLRSYGYTF.

CDR3 nucleotides: TGTGCCAGCAGCTTATACGCCAGGGGTGCGACCTACGAGCAGTACTTC. It codes for CASSLYARGATYEQYF. The V gene is TRBV7-9, the J gene TRBJ2-7; D might be TRBD1 (6 bases). The CDR3 length is 16 residues. The germline V gene has CDR1 SEHNR and CDR2 FQNEAQ (reference sequence). V gave up 2 bases and J gave up 2 bases, with 16 bases separating them. Complete variable domain (other parts from reference TRBV7-9 and TRBJ2-7): DTGVSQNPRHKITKRGQNVTFRCDPISEHNRLYWYRQTLGQGPEFLTYFQNEAQLEKSRLLSDRFSAERPKGSFSTLEIQRTEQGDSAMYLCASSLYARGATYEQYFGPGTRLTVT.

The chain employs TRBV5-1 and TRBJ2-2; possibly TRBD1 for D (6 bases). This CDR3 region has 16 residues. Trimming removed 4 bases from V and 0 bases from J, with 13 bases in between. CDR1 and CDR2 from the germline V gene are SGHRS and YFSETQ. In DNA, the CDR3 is TGCGCCAGCAGCAACAGGGTTGAGGCGAACACCGGGGAGCTGTTTTTT. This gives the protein CASSNRVEANTGELFF. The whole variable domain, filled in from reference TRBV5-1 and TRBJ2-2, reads KAGVTQTPRYLIKTRGQQVTLSCSPISGHRSVSWYQQTPGQGLQFLFEYFSETQRNKGNFPGRFSGRQFSNSRSEMNVSTLELGDSALYLCASSNRVEANTGELFFGEGSRLTVL.

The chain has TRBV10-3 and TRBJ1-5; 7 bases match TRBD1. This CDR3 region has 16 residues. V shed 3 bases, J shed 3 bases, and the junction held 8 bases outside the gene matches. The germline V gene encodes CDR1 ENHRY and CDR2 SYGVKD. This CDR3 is CAISDTRQGNNQPQHF. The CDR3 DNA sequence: TGTGCCATCAGTGATACCCGACAGGGTAACAATCAGCCCCAGCATTTT.

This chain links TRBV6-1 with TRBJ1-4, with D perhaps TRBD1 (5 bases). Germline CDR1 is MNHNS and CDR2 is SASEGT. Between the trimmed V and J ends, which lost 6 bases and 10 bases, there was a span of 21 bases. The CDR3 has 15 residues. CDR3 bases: TGTGCCAGCAGCTCCGCCCGAATGGGGCTTGCAAAACTGTTTTTT. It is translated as CASSSARMGLAKLFF.

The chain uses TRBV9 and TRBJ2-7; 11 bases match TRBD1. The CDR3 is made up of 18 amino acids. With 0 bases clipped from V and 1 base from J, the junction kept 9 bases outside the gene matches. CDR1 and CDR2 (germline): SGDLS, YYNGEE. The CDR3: CASSVDLGDRGLSYEQYF. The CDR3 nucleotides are TGTGCCAGCAGCGTAGATCTAGGGGACAGGGGGTTGTCCTACGAGCAGTACTTC.

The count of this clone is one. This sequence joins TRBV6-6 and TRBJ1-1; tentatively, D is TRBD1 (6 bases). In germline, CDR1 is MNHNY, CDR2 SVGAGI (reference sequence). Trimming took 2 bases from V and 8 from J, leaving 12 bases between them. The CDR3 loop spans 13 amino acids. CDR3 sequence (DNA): TGTGCCAGCAGTTACGCCGGACAGCCAGAAGCTTTCTTT. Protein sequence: CASSYAGQPEAFF.

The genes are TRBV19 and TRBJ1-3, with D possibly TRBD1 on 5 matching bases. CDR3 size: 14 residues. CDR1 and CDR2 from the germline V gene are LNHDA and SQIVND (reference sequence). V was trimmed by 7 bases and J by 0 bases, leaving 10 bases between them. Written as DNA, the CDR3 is TGTGCCAGTACCGCTACAGGCTCTGGAAACACCATATATTTT. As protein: CASTATGSGNTIYF.

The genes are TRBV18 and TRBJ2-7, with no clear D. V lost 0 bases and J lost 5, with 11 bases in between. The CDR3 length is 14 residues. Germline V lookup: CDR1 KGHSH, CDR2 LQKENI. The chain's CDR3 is CASSPPKTTHEQYF. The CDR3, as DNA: TGTGCCAGCTCACCACCGAAGACAACCCACGAGCAGTACTTC.